This T cell receptor beta chain is from a study of T cell repertoires in cytomegalovirus infection. The wider study: Recently described HLA-C-restricted plus well-studied HLA-B-restricted CMV epitopes were used.

Study-level results: CMV-specific HLA-C-restricted TCR beta clonotypes dominated the ex vivo response.

TCRdb independently ran MiXCR on the reads; one entry per CDR3 protein. The repertoire has about 890,000 distinct CDR3 sequences, roughly 31% of them found once; the top ten carry over 10%. A remark on this clonotype: What it binds is unknown.

V gave up 6 bases and J gave up 6 bases, with 9 bases separating them. The length of the CDR3 is 12 residues. Germline CDR1 reads SEHNR; CDR2 reads FQNEAQ (reference sequence). This chain links TRBV7-9 with TRBJ2-1, with D perhaps TRBD1 (5 bases). The receptor was isolated from a human donor in good health (CMV status not recorded). Some clones in this sample may be carry-over from other donors' samples. Sequenced here: cultured CD8+ T cells from PBMCs, sampled from culture after CMV antigen stimulation. CDR3 bases: TGTGCCAGCAGACAGGCCCCCAATGAGCAGTTCTTC. Translated: CASRQAPNEQFF.